One TCR beta chain is described in this entry. Germline CDR1 MNHEY, CDR2 SVGAGI. Trimming left V 10 bases short and J 6 bases short, with 17 bases between. This CDR3 has 13 residues. The entry originates in a study of blood T cell repertoires in COVID-19. The protocol was immunoSEQ multiplex PCR, while the TCRdb copy is restricted to in-frame clones and leaves out a portion. The data show under 350,000 clones, just over 85% seen once. V is TRBV6-5 and J is TRBJ2-3; D may be TRBD1 (6 bases). What was sequenced was PBMCs or T cells enriched from blood (not recorded which). The receptor was isolated from a woman aged 40 to 55 with acute COVID-19. The CDR3: CAIVRWDTDTQYF. In nucleotides, the CDR3 is TGTGCCATCGTCCGCTGGGACACCGATACGCAGTATTTT.